These T cell receptor beta chains were read from a single sample in a study of long-term antiretroviral therapy in people with HIV. Assay: immunoSEQ multiplex PCR; the TCRdb copy retains only in-frame clones and omits some. The sample lists roughly 30,000 clones, 85% to 95% occurring once. The sequences come from unsorted PBMCs, collected 5.3 years after starting antiretroviral therapy. The receptors stem from a man aged 45-65 years with HIV. The CDR3 runs from the conserved cysteine through the conserved F or W. The D gene is left open where the match is weak. A clone size is listed for some rows: how often the clone was seen (once, few, many), or a class if it is expanded.

TRBJ1-1,TRBV6-1,13,.,.,TGTGCCAGCAGTGAACCAGGGTTGCTAGAAGCTTTCTTT,CASSEPGLLEAFF
TRBJ2-7,TRBV7-2,13,.,TRBD2,TGTGCCAGCAGCCCGAGTGCGGGGGTGGAGCAGTACTTC,CASSPSAGVEQYF
TRBJ2-2,TRBV30,15,.,TRBD2,TGTGCCTGGGATAGCGGGGGCCGGAACACCGGGGAGCTGTTTTTT,CAWDSGGRNTGELFF
TRBJ2-2,TRBV9,15,.,.,TGTGCCAGCAGCGTAGAGGCGTTGAACACCGGGGAGCTGTTTTTT,CASSVEALNTGELFF
TRBJ2-3,TRBV6-4,17,.,TRBD2,TGTGCCAGCAGTCCCTCCACTAGCGGGGGGCTCACGGATACGCAGTATTTT,CASSPSTSGGLTDTQYF
TRBJ2-7,TRBV11-1,15,.,.,TGTGCCAGCAGCCATCGGACAGTCATCCCCTACGAGCAGTACTTC,CASSHRTVIPYEQYF
TRBJ1-2,TRBV19,13,few,.,TGTGCCAGTAGTGTCCGACTGGACTATGGCTACACCTTC,CASSVRLDYGYTF
TRBJ2-7,TRBV4-3,15,.,TRBD1,TGCGCCAGCAGCCAATCGTCGACAGGGGCTAGGGAGCAGTACTTC,CASSQSSTGAREQYF
TRBJ1-1,TRBV11-2,15,once,.,TGTGCCAGCTCCCCATCCCGGGGCGGAAGCACTGAAGCTTTCTTT,CASSPSRGGSTEAFF
TRBJ2-7,TRBV10-2,15,.,.,TGCGCCAGCAGTGATCTGCGGGCTCTCTCCTACGAGCAGTACTTC,CASSDLRALSYEQYF
TRBJ1-3,TRBV27,16,once,.,TGTGCCAGCAGTGAATTAGGACCACACTCTGGAAACACCATATATTTT,CASSELGPHSGNTIYF
TRBJ2-3,TRBV12-5,17,.,TRBD2,TGTGCTAGTGGGCCTCCTCTAGCGGGGGGGCCGGGAGATACGCAGTATTTT,CASGPPLAGGPGDTQYF
TRBJ2-1,TRBV6-1,15,.,TRBD2,TGTGCCAGCAGTGAAATAGCGGGGGAGTACAATGAGCAGTTCTTC,CASSEIAGEYNEQFF
TRBJ2-5,TRBV2,14,.,.,TGTGCCAGCAGCTTTGGACAGAGATTCGAGACCCAGTACTTC,CASSFGQRFETQYF
TRBJ1-5,TRBV30,13,.,.,TGTGCCTGGAGTGTGGGCTCGAATCAGCCCCAGCATTTT,CAWSVGSNQPQHF
TRBJ2-7,TRBV11-2,13,.,.,TGTGCCAGCAGCTTAGCCGTCCAAAACGAGCAGTACTTC,CASSLAVQNEQYF
TRBJ2-7,TRBV28,15,few,TRBD1,TGTGCCAGCAGTCCATACTCGGGACAGGGCTACGAGCAGTACTTC,CASSPYSGQGYEQYF
TRBJ2-5,TRBV7-9,13,.,.,TGTGCCAGCAGCTCGGCGGGGGCAGAGACCCAGTACTTC,CASSSAGAETQYF
TRBJ2-2,TRBV9,16,.,TRBD2,TGTGCCAGCAGCGAATCTAGCGGGGACTACTCCGGGGAGCTGTTTTTT,CASSESSGDYSGELFF
TRBJ1-1,TRBV7-2,13,once,.,TGTGCCAGCAGCCCCCTGGGGAACACTGAAGCTTTCTTT,CASSPLGNTEAFF
TRBJ1-6,TRBV28,14,once,.,TGTGCCAGCAGTTTTGGAACAGCTGGATCACCCCTCCACTTT,CASSFGTAGSPLHF
TRBJ2-3,TRBV6-6,16,.,TRBD2,TGTGCCAGCAGTTACTCCCTAGCGGGGGGGTCAGATACGCAGTATTTT,CASSYSLAGGSDTQYF
TRBJ2-5,TRBV6-1,14,.,.,TGTGCCAGCAGTGGGGATGCAGGGCAAGAGACCCAGTACTTC,CASSGDAGQETQYF
TRBJ2-1,TRBV5-1,16,.,TRBD2,TGCGCCAGCAGCCATGAGGGACTAGCGGGGGGCAATGAGCAGTTCTTC,CASSHEGLAGGNEQFF
TRBJ1-1,TRBV25-1,14,.,TRBD1,TGTGCCAGCAGCAGAGGGGGCATGAACACTGAAGCTTTCTTT,CASSRGGMNTEAFF
TRBJ1-6,TRBV2,13,.,.,TGTGCCGGTCGACCGACGGGTAATTCACCCCTCCACTTT,CAGRPTGNSPLHF
TRBJ2-7,TRBV27,12,.,.,TGTGCCAGCAGTTTACGGGGTGGTGAGCAGTACTTC,CASSLRGGEQYF
TRBJ2-7,TRBV6-5,11,once,.,TGTGCCAGCAGTGGGACCAGCGAGCAGTACTTC,CASSGTSEQYF
TRBJ2-7,TRBV5-4,14,.,TRBD1,TGTGCCAGCAGCCTAGGACAGGGCGCCTACGAGCAGTACTTC,CASSLGQGAYEQYF
TRBJ1-2,TRBV6-5,14,.,TRBD1,TGTGCCAGCAGAGAAGAGGACAGGTCCTATGGCTACACCTTC,CASREEDRSYGYTF
TRBJ1-1,TRBV4-3,14,.,.,TGCGCCAGCAGCCCTCTGGGGATTAGCACTGAAGCTTTCTTT,CASSPLGISTEAFF
TRBJ1-1,TRBV30,14,.,.,TGTGCCTGGTCCCGTATTCGGGGGAACACTGAAGCTTTCTTT,CAWSRIRGNTEAFF
TRBJ2-2,TRBV5-4,15,.,TRBD1,TGTGCCAGCAGCGCCCAAACAGGGGACACCGGGGAGCTGTTTTTT,CASSAQTGDTGELFF
TRBJ1-1,TRBV28,15,.,.,TGTGCCAGCAGTTCGGGATCATTCAGGAGTACTGAAGCTTTCTTT,CASSSGSFRSTEAFF
TRBJ2-3,TRBV5-8,15,.,.,TGTGCCAGCAGCCCTTTAGGGGATTTCACAGATACGCAGTATTTT,CASSPLGDFTDTQYF
TRBJ1-1,TRBV29-1,13,.,.,TGCAGCGTTGTAACCAGGGGTAACACTGAAGCTTTCTTT,CSVVTRGNTEAFF
TRBJ1-2,TRBV5-1,13,once,.,TGCGCCAGCAGCTCGACACTAAACTATGGCTACACCTTC,CASSSTLNYGYTF
TRBJ1-3,TRBV10-1,16,.,.,TGCGCCAGCAGTGAGTATAAGCTTCTCTCTGGAAACACCATATATTTT,CASSEYKLLSGNTIYF
TRBJ1-6,TRBV6-1,14,.,.,TGTGCCACCAAGGAATGGCCCTATAATTCACCCCTCCACTTT,CATKEWPYNSPLHF
TRBJ2-2,TRBV5-1,16,.,TRBD2,TGCGCCAGCAGCTTGGCCCTAGCGGTGAACACCGGGGAGCTGTTTTTT,CASSLALAVNTGELFF
TRBJ2-1,TRBV5-1,16,.,TRBD2,TGCGCCAGCAGCTTGGACGGAGCGGGGGGATACAATGAGCAGTTCTTC,CASSLDGAGGYNEQFF
TRBJ2-1,TRBV5-4,17,.,TRBD2,TGTGCCAGCAGCTTGGCTAGCGGGGGACCGATCTACAATGAGCAGTTCTTC,CASSLASGGPIYNEQFF
TRBJ2-7,TRBV27,14,.,.,TGTGCCAGCAGTCTAACAGGGTTTAGCTACGAGCAGTACTTC,CASSLTGFSYEQYF
TRBJ2-7,TRBV19,12,.,.,TGTGCCAGTAGCAGAGGAGCGGGCGAGCAGTACTTC,CASSRGAGEQYF
TRBJ1-2,TRBV6-5,12,.,.,TGTGCCAGTTCGGACAGCCCCTATGGCTACACCTTC,CASSDSPYGYTF
TRBJ1-2,TRBV10-3,14,.,TRBD1,TGTGCCATCAGCCCGGGACAGGGGGTGTTGGGCTACACCTTC,CAISPGQGVLGYTF
TRBJ2-2,TRBV11-3,15,.,TRBD1,TGTGCCAGCAGGGCCGGGACAGGGAACACCGGGGAGCTGTTTTTT,CASRAGTGNTGELFF
TRBJ2-7,TRBV7-9,14,.,.,TGTGCCAGCAGCTTACGGACAGGGAGGGACGAGCAGTACTTC,CASSLRTGRDEQYF
TRBJ1-5,TRBV28,13,.,.,TGTGCCAGCAGTTTTACAGAAAATCAGCCCCAGCATTTT,CASSFTENQPQHF
TRBJ1-2,TRBV20-1,11,once,.,TGCAGTGCTAGAGCCTTTGGAGGCTACACCTTC,CSARAFGGYTF
TRBJ2-1,TRBV6-6,14,.,.,TGTGCCAGCAGCCCCGGGATATCCTACAATGAGCAGTTCTTC,CASSPGISYNEQFF
TRBJ2-2,TRBV19,16,.,.,TGTGCCAGTAGTATTGGAGGGGGCGTGAACACCGGGGAGCTGTTTTTT,CASSIGGGVNTGELFF
TRBJ1-4,TRBV6-5,13,.,.,TGTGCCAGCAGCATAAAGTCTGCTGAAAAACTGTTTTTT,CASSIKSAEKLFF
TRBJ2-2,TRBV7-9,15,.,.,TGTGCCAGCAATCCGGTAGCGTTAGGCACCGGGGAGCTGTTTTTT,CASNPVALGTGELFF
TRBJ1-1,TRBV30,11,.,.,TGTGCCTGGAGTCAGGGGATAACAGCTTTCTTT,CAWSQGITAFF
TRBJ2-7,TRBV10-2,13,.,TRBD2,TGCGCCAGCAGTGAGACTAGCGGCTACGAGCAGTACTTC,CASSETSGYEQYF
TRBJ1-6,TRBV6-6,15,.,TRBD1,TGTGCCAGCAGTACCGGGACAGCATCAGCCTCACCCCTCCACTTT,CASSTGTASASPLHF
TRBJ2-7,TRBV10-3,14,.,.,TGTGCCATCAGTGAGTCGGCAACTATCTACGAGCAGTACTTC,CAISESATIYEQYF
TRBJ1-3,TRBV5-8,14,.,.,TGTGCCAGCAGCTTGTTGGGTAGCGGAAACACCATATATTTT,CASSLLGSGNTIYF